The rows below give T cell receptor beta chains drawn from one sample of a study of blood T cell repertoires in COVID-19. Measured with immunoSEQ multiplex PCR; TCRdb has only the in-frame clones, and not every one. This table holds 310,000 or so clones, around 86% found once. The sequencing sample was made of peripheral blood. The source of these receptors is a man in his forties or fifties with active or convalescent COVID-19. Both conserved end residues are part of each CDR3. The order of the fields is CDR3 DNA, CDR3 protein, V gene, clone size, D gene, J gene. A D gene is named only where the DNA matches it firmly. Not every row has a clone size; where given, it reads once, few, many or a size class.

TGTGCCAGCAGGCCGGAGGGGCGGGATGAAAAACTGTTTTTT CASRPEGRDEKLFF TRBV28 . . TRBJ1-4
TGCAGTGCTCAGGGGAGCGAGCAGTTCTTC CSAQGSEQFF TRBV20-1 . . TRBJ2-1
TGTGCCAGCAGTCGACAGGGGGGGGAGCAGTACTTC CASSRQGGEQYF TRBV6-5 . TRBD1 TRBJ2-7
TGTGCCAGCAGTGAGCAACAGACACAAGAGACCCAGTACTTC CASSEQQTQETQYF TRBV2 . . TRBJ2-5
TGTGCCAGCAGCTTATCTAGCGGGGTATACAATGAGCAGTTCTTC CASSLSSGVYNEQFF TRBV7-2 . TRBD2 TRBJ2-1
TGTGCCAGCAGCGGACAGTCGAGCACCGGGGAGCTGTTTTTT CASSGQSSTGELFF TRBV7-3 . . TRBJ2-2
TGTGCCAGTAGTATCGATAGCGGGGGGCCTTACGAGCAGTACTTC CASSIDSGGPYEQYF TRBV19 . TRBD2 TRBJ2-7
TGTGCCAGCACCGAAGAGGGCTACGAGCAGTACTTC CASTEEGYEQYF TRBV6-5 . . TRBJ2-7
TGTGCCAGCAGGGACAGGGCTTCTGGAAACACCATATATTTT CASRDRASGNTIYF TRBV25-1 . TRBD1 TRBJ1-3
TGTGCCAGCAGCCAAGGACCAACTAGCCCTGGAAAGATGACAGATACGCAGTATTTT CASSQGPTSPGKMTDTQYF TRBV3-1/TRBV3-2 once . TRBJ2-3
TGTGCCAGCAGTTTAAGGTCAGGGGTTCGAGTCTATGGCTACACCTTC CASSLRSGVRVYGYTF TRBV28 . . TRBJ1-2
TGTGCCAGCAGCTTGGGACTAGCGGGGGGACAAGAGACCCAGTACTTC CASSLGLAGGQETQYF TRBV7-6 . TRBD2 TRBJ2-5
TGTGCCAGCAGCCCAGAACAGGGAATTAATTCACCCCTCCACTTT CASSPEQGINSPLHF TRBV9 . . TRBJ1-6
TGTGCCAGCACCCCGGGACAGTCCTATGGCTACACCTTC CASTPGQSYGYTF TRBV28 few TRBD1 TRBJ1-2
TGCGCCAGCAGCGGGGGGACTAGCGCGGCCTACGAGCAGTACTTC CASSGGTSAAYEQYF TRBV5-1 . TRBD2 TRBJ2-7
TGTGCCAGCAGCGATTACAGTTACGAGCAGTACTTC CASSDYSYEQYF TRBV25-1 . . TRBJ2-7
TGCGCCAGCAGCTTGGGACAGGGGGGCGGCTACACCTTC CASSLGQGGGYTF TRBV5-1 . TRBD1 TRBJ1-2
TGTGCCAGTAGGCCTAGCGGGACCACAGATACGCAGTATTTT CASRPSGTTDTQYF TRBV19 . TRBD2 TRBJ2-3
TGTGCCAGTAGCCGACAGGGGGACTATGGCTACACCTTC CASSRQGDYGYTF TRBV19 few TRBD1 TRBJ1-2
TGTGCCAGCAGCGTAGTGGGGCTAGTGACAGATACGCAGTATTTT CASSVVGLVTDTQYF TRBV9 . . TRBJ2-3
TGTGCCAGCAGCCCGAGAGGGGGGGCTTCTGGAAACACCATATATTTT CASSPRGGASGNTIYF TRBV9 . . TRBJ1-3
TGCAGTGCTAGTCAGGGGAAGGCCACTGAAGCTTTCTTT CSASQGKATEAFF TRBV20-1 . . TRBJ1-1
TGTGCCTCATCCAAGAAGGGGGTTAAGACCTCTTCCCTCACTGAAGCTTTCTTT CASSKKGVKTSSLTEAFF TRBV10-3 once . TRBJ1-1
TGTGCCAGCAGCCAAGTCTTCGGGGGGCCCGTAAGGGGTGGTGATCAGCCCCAGCATTTT CASSQVFGGPVRGGDQPQHF TRBV3-1/TRBV3-2 . . TRBJ1-5
TGTGCCAGCAGCTTACGACTAGCGAGCCTCGAGAACACCGGGGAGCTGTTTTTT CASSLRLASLENTGELFF TRBV7-2 . TRBD2 TRBJ2-2
TGTGCCAGCAGCCCCGGGACAGGGCTATACGAGCAGTACTTC CASSPGTGLYEQYF TRBV6-5 . TRBD1 TRBJ2-7
TGTGCCAGCAGTTCAGGACAGGGAGCGGGTATTCAGTACTTC CASSSGQGAGIQYF TRBV6-5 . TRBD1 TRBJ2-4
TGTGCCTGGAACTTACTAGCGGGAGAAAATGGCTACACCTTC CAWNLLAGENGYTF TRBV30 . . TRBJ1-2
TGTGCCAGCAGCCGGAGCGGGGACTCCTACAATGAGCAGTTCTTC CASSRSGDSYNEQFF TRBV11-3 . TRBD2 TRBJ2-1
TGTGCCTGGAGTGTGGACAGCGAATACGAGCAGTACTTC CAWSVDSEYEQYF TRBV30 . . TRBJ2-7
TGTGCCAGCAGCGACAGGAACTTCTCCTACGAGCAGTACTTC CASSDRNFSYEQYF TRBV6-6 few . TRBJ2-7
TGTGCCAGCAGGTCATCGGACAGGTCTTCCTATGGCTACACCTTC CASRSSDRSSYGYTF TRBV28 . TRBD1 TRBJ1-2
TGCAGTGCTTCAGGCTACAATGAGCAGTTCTTC CSASGYNEQFF TRBV20-1 . . TRBJ2-1
TGTGCCAGCAGTGCTGGGACAGCCGAAAAAGGGGTGTTTTTT CASSAGTAEKGVFF TRBV9 . TRBD1 TRBJ1-4
TGTGCCATCAGTGAGTCGAGCGGAAACTCCTACAATGAGCAGTTCTTC CAISESSGNSYNEQFF TRBV10-3 . . TRBJ2-1
TGTGCCAGCAGCCAAGACTCGACAGGAGTTCAGCCCCAGCATTTT CASSQDSTGVQPQHF TRBV3-1/TRBV3-2 . . TRBJ1-5
TGTGCCTGGAGTAGAGAGGGGGATCAGCCCCAGCATTTT CAWSREGDQPQHF TRBV30 . . TRBJ1-5
TGCAGCGTTGAAGGGCCCGTACGCACAGATACGCAGTATTTT CSVEGPVRTDTQYF TRBV29-1 . . TRBJ2-3
TGTGCCAGCAGCCGCGCCCGGACAGGAAGGTACGAGCAGTACTTC CASSRARTGRYEQYF TRBV7-2 . TRBD1 TRBJ2-7
TGTGCCAGCAGCCCGGGAGACAGGGGATTAGATACGCAGTATTTT CASSPGDRGLDTQYF TRBV6-6 . TRBD1 TRBJ2-3
TGTGCCAGCAGCCCAACCGGGACAGGGATGTACGAGCAGTACTTC CASSPTGTGMYEQYF TRBV11-3 . TRBD1 TRBJ2-7
TGCGCCAGCAGTCAACTAGTGGGACAGGGGGCGCCTGCCGTGCTGAACACTGAAGCTTTCTTT CASSQLVGQGAPAVLNTEAFF TRBV23-1 . TRBD1 TRBJ1-1
TGTGCCAGGGCGCGGACTCCCAGCTCCTACAATGAGCAGTTCTTC CARARTPSSYNEQFF TRBV2 . . TRBJ2-1
TGTGCCTGGACTATTTCCTCCTACGAGCAGTACTTC CAWTISSYEQYF TRBV30 few . TRBJ2-7
TGTGCCAGCAGGCCCATGGGGGGTGACAATGAGCAGTTCTTC CASRPMGGDNEQFF TRBV27 . . TRBJ2-1
TGTGCCAGCAGCTTGTTTAGGGGGTCGGAAAAACTGTTTTTT CASSLFRGSEKLFF TRBV5-6 . . TRBJ1-4
TGCGCCAGCAGCTTGTCCCCCGGACAGGGGAAGGGAAACACCATATATTTT CASSLSPGQGKGNTIYF TRBV5-1 . TRBD1 TRBJ1-3
TGTGCCAGCAGCCAAGGGGGCGGGAGGTCTGAAGCTTTCTTT CASSQGGGRSEAFF TRBV3-1/TRBV3-2 . . TRBJ1-1
TGTGCCAGCAGCCAAGTGAATAGCAATGAGCAGTTCTTC CASSQVNSNEQFF TRBV14 . . TRBJ2-1
TGTGCCAGCAGGAACATGAACACTGAAGCTTTCTTT CASRNMNTEAFF TRBV19 . . TRBJ1-1
TGTGCCAGCAGCCAAGGACAGGTTAACTATGGCTACACCTTC CASSQGQVNYGYTF TRBV7-2 . TRBD1 TRBJ1-2
TGTGCCGGAGACAGGGGGCAGGATGAAAAACTGTTTTTT CAGDRGQDEKLFF TRBV30 . TRBD1 TRBJ1-4
TGTGCCAGCAGTTCACCGGGACAAGACTCCTATACCTACGAGCAGTACTTC CASSSPGQDSYTYEQYF TRBV28 . . TRBJ2-7
TGTGCCAGCAGTTACGGTGACAGGGAGACTGGCTACACCTTC CASSYGDRETGYTF TRBV6-5 . TRBD1 TRBJ1-2
TGTGCCAGCAGGCCGTCGGAGCCTAGCTATGGCTACACCTTC CASRPSEPSYGYTF TRBV28 . . TRBJ1-2
TGTGCCAGCAGTTACTCGATGGTAGCGGAGCAAGAGACCCAGTACTTC CASSYSMVAEQETQYF TRBV6-5 . . TRBJ2-5
TGTGCCAGCAGTTACCCCCTGGCGGGGGCCAATTACGAGCAGTACTTC CASSYPLAGANYEQYF TRBV6-2/TRBV6-3 . . TRBJ2-7
TGTGCCAGCAGTTCCTCAACAGGGAGCGGGGATAACTATGGCTACACCTTC CASSSSTGSGDNYGYTF TRBV28 . . TRBJ1-2
TGCGCCAGCAGCCTGGGACAGGGGTTCTATGGCTACACCTTC CASSLGQGFYGYTF TRBV5-1 . TRBD1 TRBJ1-2
TGTGCCTGGATGAAAGGAACGACTGGTGGCTACACCTTC CAWMKGTTGGYTF TRBV30 . . TRBJ1-2